This TCR beta chain originates from a study of blood T cell repertoires in COVID-19. Study at large: Samples came from the United States, Italy and Spain, spanning acute and convalescent COVID-19. T cells, B-cell-depleted T cells, or PBMCs provided the cDNA or gDNA that served as material.

Per the original methods: From reference gene primer amplification, estimates of nucleated cell counts were derived. The method was immunoSEQ multiplex PCR; TCRdb's version includes in-frame clones alone and lacks a portion of them. That table supplies the V and J calls and clone size; D and trimming were determined from the DNA. The sample consists of hundreds of thousands of clones, approximately 80% of them appearing once. The CDR3 has 17 amino acids. With V trimmed by 1 base and J by 8 bases, 12 bases remained unmatched. Germline V gene lookup returns CDR1 SEHNR and CDR2 FQNEAQ (reference sequence).

Sequencing used peripheral blood. This chain uses TRBV7-9 with TRBJ2-1; 9 nucleotides agree with TRBD2. The receptor was derived from a man aged 35 to 55 with acute or convalescent COVID-19. DNA for the CDR3: TGTGCCAGCAGCTTAGACGGCAGCGGGAGGCTAACGGATGAGCAGTTCTTC. It is translated as CASSLDGSGRLTDEQFF.